Shown below are 23 T cell receptor beta chains from a single sample sequenced in a study of lymphopenia after photon versus proton radiotherapy. TCRdb's copy holds only in-frame clones and misses some; the assay was immunoSEQ multiplex PCR. The top ten clones hold around 0.76% of a sample with about 26,000 clones, roughly nine tenths of them seen once. Sequenced here: peripheral blood, sampled from a patient treated with photon-based radiotherapy. The receptor source for this set is a woman between 45 and 65 years old with cholangiocarcinoma.

The chain's CDR3 is CASSPEAGNYTF. The CDR3 DNA follows: TGTGCCAGCAGCCCGGAGGCAGGGAACTACACCTTC. J is TRBJ1-2 and V is TRBV7-6; D possibly corresponds to TRBD1 (5 bases). The CDR3 is made up of 12 amino acids. The germline CDR1 and CDR2 sequences are SGHVS and FNYEAQ. Trimming removed 5 bases at V and 10 bases at J, with 14 bases between. The full variable domain, its missing parts supplied by reference TRBV7-6 and TRBJ1-2, is GAGVSQSPRYKVTKRGQDVALRCDPISGHVSLYWYRQALGQGPEFLTYFNYEAQQDKSGLPNDRFSAERPEGSISTLTIQRTEQRDSAMYRCASSPEAGNYTFGSGTRLTVV.

V usage is TRBV4-3 and J usage is TRBJ1-1; weak D call: TRBD1 (6 bases). Trimming shortened V by 2 bases and J by 5 bases, and 15 bases separated the two germline ends. Germline CDR1 reads LGHNA; CDR2 reads YSLEER. The CDR3 totals 15 residues. Written as DNA, the CDR3 is TGCGCCAGCAGCCAAACAAGACAGGCCTTAACTGAAGCTTTCTTT. It is translated as CASSQTRQALTEAFF.

This clone has just one count. The chain carries TRBV10-3 and TRBJ2-2, with D hard to call. Trimming took 0 bases from V and 1 from J, leaving 3 bases between them. The germline CDR1 and CDR2 sequences are ENHRY and SYGVKD. CDR3 size: 14 residues. CDR3 in DNA: TGTGCCATCAGTGAGTCGGAGAACACCGGGGAGCTGTTTTTT. This translates into CAISESENTGELFF.

The CDR3 reads CASSEAELQGINQPQHF. CDR3 nucleotide sequence: TGTGCCAGCAGTGAAGCGGAACTACAGGGGATCAATCAGCCCCAGCATTTT. The V call is TRBV2, the J call TRBJ1-5, with 7 positions matching TRBD1. CDR1 and CDR2 (germline): SNHLY, FYNNEI. The CDR3 is 17 residues long. J was trimmed by 3 bases and V by 0 bases; bases with no gene match: 8.

The chain uses TRBV5-5 and TRBJ1-2, with 7 bases that match TRBD1. The CDR3 sequence is 12 residues long. Unmatched junction bases numbered 3, after V lost 2 bases and J lost 8 bases. Per germline, CDR1 SGHKS and CDR2 YYEKEE (reference sequence). The CDR3 bases are TGTGCCAGCAGCTTTGACAGGGAAGGCTACACCTTC. Translation gives CASSFDREGYTF.

The chain recombines TRBV4-1 with TRBJ1-3; perhaps TRBD1 as D (5 bases). V lost 2 bases and J 7 bases, leaving 15 bases between the germline ends. This CDR3 contains 15 residues. Germline CDR1 MGHRA, CDR2 YSYEKL. The CDR3 region has the DNA TGCGCCAGCAGCCAAATGGGGGGGAATTTCAACACCATATATTTT. Encoded protein: CASSQMGGNFNTIYF.

The V gene is TRBV28, the J gene TRBJ1-5, with TRBD1 matching 7 bases. The CDR3 sequence is 14 residues long. Germline values: CDR1 MDHEN, CDR2 SYDVKM. V trimming: 5 bases; J trimming: 2 bases; junction bases outside the gene matches: 3. The CDR3, as DNA: TGTGCCAGCAGTGTTGGACAGGGCAATCAGCCCCAGCATTTT. Translation: CASSVGQGNQPQHF.

The chain combines TRBV5-4 with TRBJ2-7; possible D gene TRBD2, 5 bases. The V end was cut by 4 bases, the J end by 6 bases, with 20 bases between. Per the germline V gene, CDR1 is SGHNT and CDR2 is YYREEE (reference sequence). This CDR3 contains 15 residues. Here the CDR3 DNA reads TGTGCCAGCAGCCCGCCGGAGGTGGGAAGGGCCGAGCAGTACTTC. It is translated as CASSPPEVGRAEQYF.

The chain uses TRBV7-2 and TRBJ1-6; D is possibly TRBD1 (5 bases). Trimming took off 5 bases at V and 9 bases at J, with 20 bases between the two ends. CDR1 and CDR2 from the germline V gene are SGHTA and FQGNSA. This CDR3 region has 16 residues. The CDR3 reads CASSPGRGIGSSPLHF. The CDR3 DNA follows: TGTGCCAGCAGCCCCGGAAGGGGCATTGGATCTTCACCCCTCCACTTT.

The rearrangement links TRBV7-2 to TRBJ1-1; a possible D gene is TRBD1 (5 bases). From germline, CDR1 is SGHTA and CDR2 FQGNSA. V lost 5 bases, J lost 6 bases, and 22 bases lay in between. CDR3 length: 16 amino acids. CDR3 in amino acids: CASSNRQKAFHAEAFF. DNA for the CDR3: TGTGCCAGCAGCAACAGACAGAAAGCCTTTCACGCTGAAGCTTTCTTT.

This clone showed up just once. The chain carries TRBV11-2 and TRBJ1-4, with 9 positions matching TRBD1. The CDR3 has 15 amino acids. CDR1 and CDR2 from the germline V gene are SGHAT and FQNNGV. V dropped 1 base and J dropped 7; count of bases not matched to a gene: 4. The CDR3 DNA sequence: TGTGCCAGCAGCTTAGGGGGACAGGGCGGTGAAAAACTGTTTTTT. This translates into CASSLGGQGGEKLFF.

V usage is TRBV19 and J usage is TRBJ2-7, with 9 bases lining up with TRBD1. The V gene's germline CDR1 is LNHDA and CDR2 SQIVND (reference sequence). The CDR3 consists of 13 residues. V was clipped by 5 bases and J by 5 bases; unmatched bases: 4. The CDR3 coding sequence is TGTGCCAGTAGTCCGGGACAGGGAAACGAGCAGTACTTC. Its translation is CASSPGQGNEQYF.

The chain is built from TRBV5-4 and TRBJ1-3; D call uncertain. Trimming removed 4 bases at V and 3 bases at J, with 5 bases between. Germline CDR1 SGHNT, CDR2 YYREEE (reference sequence). The CDR3 covers 12 residues. In nucleotides, the CDR3 is TGTGCCAGCAGCAGGGATGGAAACACCATATATTTT. Protein: CASSRDGNTIYF.

The chain is built from TRBV6-5 and TRBJ1-2, with 9 positions matching TRBD1. This CDR3 is built from 15 residues. Germline V CDR1 and CDR2: MNHEY, SVGAGI. Losses at the gene ends were 1 base for V and 2 bases for J; bases not matched to a gene: 2. CDR3: CASSYLGQGNYGYTF. CDR3 nucleotide sequence: TGTGCCAGCAGTTACTTGGGACAGGGAAACTATGGCTACACCTTC.

The chain couples TRBV11-2 to TRBJ1-1; D gene ambiguous. The CDR3 length is 14 residues. V was shortened by 0 bases and J by 3 bases, with 8 bases between the two germline ends. Looked up from germline, CDR1 is SGHAT and CDR2 is FQNNGV. Written as DNA, the CDR3 is TGTGCCAGCAGCTTAGAAAGGACCCACACTGAAGCTTTCTTT. The encoded protein is CASSLERTHTEAFF.

The genes are TRBV7-2 and TRBJ1-2, with a possible D match to TRBD1 (5 bases). The germline V and J ends were trimmed by 5 bases and 8 bases, with 12 bases remaining between them. The length of the CDR3 is 12 residues. Germline CDR1 and CDR2: SGHTA and FQGNSA. Here the CDR3 reads CASSTQVKGYTF. CDR3 nucleotide sequence: TGTGCCAGCAGCACACAGGTGAAGGGCTACACCTTC.

The J gene is TRBJ1-1, the V gene TRBV5-1; D is possibly TRBD1 (5 bases). Trimming pared 4 bases from V and 4 bases from J, leaving 20 bases between. Germline loops: CDR1 SGHRS, CDR2 YFSETQ. CDR3 length: 16 amino acids. CDR3 nucleotide sequence: TGCGCCAGCAGCCCCTATCGACAGTCCCTTGGCACTGAAGCTTTCTTT. It yields the protein CASSPYRQSLGTEAFF.

The genes are TRBV7-2 and TRBJ1-1; no firm D call. CDR1 is SGHTA, CDR2 FQGNSA, per germline. CDR3 length: 13 residues. V lost 0 bases, J lost 11 bases, and 13 bases lay in between. In DNA, the CDR3 is TGTGCCAGCAGCTTAGCGGAAGGGATGTTCGCTTTCTTT. It specifies CASSLAEGMFAFF.

This chain uses TRBV5-8 with TRBJ1-2; D gene unclear. Germline V lookup: CDR1 SGHTS, CDR2 YDEGEE. Trimming took off 1 base at V and 4 bases at J, with 8 bases between the two ends. The CDR3 is 13 amino acids. The DNA for the CDR3 is TGTGCCAGCAGCTTGATTCACGGCTATGGCTACACCTTC. Protein: CASSLIHGYGYTF.

The V gene is TRBV5-8, the J gene TRBJ1-4; TRBD1 might be the D (5 bases). The germline V and J ends were trimmed by 4 bases and 6 bases, with 16 bases remaining between them. The V gene's germline CDR1 is SGHTS and CDR2 YDEGEE. CDR3 length equals 15 residues. The CDR3 spells CASSPRGGRDEKLFF. The DNA for the CDR3 is TGTGCCAGCAGCCCCCGTGGGGGTCGGGATGAAAAACTGTTTTTT.

This chain connects TRBV5-1 to TRBJ2-3, with D unclear. Between the trimmed V and J ends, which lost 2 bases and 2 bases, there was a span of 12 bases. In germline, CDR1 is SGHRS, CDR2 YFSETQ. The CDR3 has 15 residues. CDR3 protein: CASSFLVGSTDTQYF. CDR3 DNA sequence: TGCGCCAGCAGCTTCCTAGTTGGTTCCACAGATACGCAGTATTTT.

The V call is TRBV9, the J call TRBJ1-3, with D maybe TRBD1 (5 bases). Trimming took 0 bases from V and 0 from J, leaving 13 bases between them. The CDR3 covers 17 residues. The germline gives CDR1 SGDLS, CDR2 YYNGEE. The CDR3 sequence is CASSVEDSALSGNTIYF. The CDR3 region has the DNA TGTGCCAGCAGCGTAGAAGACAGTGCCCTCTCTGGAAACACCATATATTTT.

V gene TRBV5-4 combines with J gene TRBJ1-1; 8 bases map to TRBD1. Germline loops: CDR1 SGHNT, CDR2 YYREEE (reference sequence). The CDR3 extends over 14 amino acids. J lost 1 base, V lost 4 bases, and 3 bases had no gene match. The CDR3 sequence is CASSRTGTNTEAFF. DNA for the CDR3: TGTGCCAGCAGCCGGACAGGGACGAACACTGAAGCTTTCTTT.